This T cell receptor beta chain was found in a study of blood T cell repertoires in COVID-19. Across the study: Sample material is recorded as cDNA or gDNA derived from T cells, B-cell-depleted T cells, or PBMCs.

As processed by the authors: Cell counts per sample came from amplifying reference gene primers. Clones were read by immunoSEQ multiplex PCR, and TCRdb kept only the in-frame ones, dropping some. Clone size and the V and J calls come from that table; the DNA yielded D and trimming. The table records about 280,000 clones, 75% to 90% of them present only once. Germline values: CDR1 LGHNA, CDR2 YSLEER. The CDR3 extends over 12 amino acids. V lost 3 bases to trimming and J lost 8 bases, with 7 bases between them. Seattle patients were enrolled during active infection and followed longitudinally. Source material: peripheral blood. J is TRBJ1-4 and V is TRBV4-3; D remains ambiguous. This TCR was sampled from a woman aged 70-85 years with COVID-19, enrolled during active disease. The DNA for the CDR3 is TGCGCCAGCAGCCAGGAACAGGAAAAACTGTTTTTT. As protein: CASSQEQEKLFF.